One sample yielded the 8 T cell receptor beta chains listed below, sequenced in a study of diagnostic markers for celiac disease. TCRdb reanalyzed the reads, giving one entry per CDR3 protein sequence and no DNA. The sample table sets out 7,000 to 9,500 distinct CDR3 sequences. Material: either unsorted cells or a sorted T cell fraction (not recorded which). Receptors were obtained from a human donor. This table probably holds off-target reads from a library built for another chain.

Measured by frequency, this clonotype is large. V and J are TRBV5-1 and TRBJ2-3; TCRdb reports TRBD1, a call that lacks DNA to check it against. CDR1 is SGHRS and CDR2 is YFSETQ in the germline V gene. The length of the CDR3 is 15 residues. The CDR3 protein is CASSLQTGGTDTQYF. Full variable domain (missing parts from reference TRBV5-1 and TRBJ2-3): KAGVTQTPRYLIKTRGQQVTLSCSPISGHRSVSWYQQTPGQGLQFLFEYFSETQRNKGNFPGRFSGRQFSNSRSEMNVSTLELGDSALYLCASSLQTGGTDTQYFGPGTRLTVL.

This rearrangement joins TRBV12-3 or TRBV12-4 to TRBJ2-1; the D call of TRBD1 rests on TCRdb alone, since no DNA is present to check it. CDR3 length: 14 residues. The CDR3 protein is CASTNPGGGNEQFF.

Frequency places this clonotype as medium-sized. V gene TRBV5-1 combines with J gene TRBJ2-7; the D call of TRBD2 rests on TCRdb alone, since no DNA is present to check it. Per germline, CDR1 SGHRS and CDR2 YFSETQ. This CDR3 region has 19 residues. CDR3 residues: CASSLAGGGRSRTPYEQYF.

By frequency, this clonotype is medium-sized. CDR3 amino acids: CASRQGRGHEQYF. The chain combines TRBV3-1 with TRBJ2-7; no DNA is available, so the TRBD2 call from TCRdb remains unchecked. The CDR3 is 13 amino acids. Germline loops: CDR1 LGHDT, CDR2 YNNKEL (reference sequence).

Here the CDR3 reads CASSLAGGNYNEQFF. The chain carries TRBV18 and TRBJ2-1; there is no DNA to check the TCRdb D call of TRBD2. Looked up from germline, CDR1 is KGHSH and CDR2 is LQKENI. This CDR3 contains 15 residues.

The CDR3 is CASSQEFRLLSSYNSPLHF. This rearrangement joins TRBV4-1 to TRBJ1-6. Per the germline V gene, CDR1 is MGHRA and CDR2 is YSYEKL. The CDR3 loop spans 19 amino acids.

This clonotype is identified as medium-sized (0.01 to 0.1%) from frequency. The chain is built from TRBV20-1 and TRBJ2-4. This CDR3 contains 13 residues. The germline CDR1 and CDR2 sequences are DFQATT and SNEGSKA (reference sequence). CDR3 amino acids: CSARPEGKNIQYF.

The J gene is TRBJ2-2, the V gene TRBV19; with no DNA, the TCRdb D assignment of TRBD1 cannot be verified. Germline CDR1 is LNHDA and CDR2 is SQIVND (reference sequence). The CDR3 is 16 residues long. CDR3 in amino acids: CASKVLGQGVTGELFF.